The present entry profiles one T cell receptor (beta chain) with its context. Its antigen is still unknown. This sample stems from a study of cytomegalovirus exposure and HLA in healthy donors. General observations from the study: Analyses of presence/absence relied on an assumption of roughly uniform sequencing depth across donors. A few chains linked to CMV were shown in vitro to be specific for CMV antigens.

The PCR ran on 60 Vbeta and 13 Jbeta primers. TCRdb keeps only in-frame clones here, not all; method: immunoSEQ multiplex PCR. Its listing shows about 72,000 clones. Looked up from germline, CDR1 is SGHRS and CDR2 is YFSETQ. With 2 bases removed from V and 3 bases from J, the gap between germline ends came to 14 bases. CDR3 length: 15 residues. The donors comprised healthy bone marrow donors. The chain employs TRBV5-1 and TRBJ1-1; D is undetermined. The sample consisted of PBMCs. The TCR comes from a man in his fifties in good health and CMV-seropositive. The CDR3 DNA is TGCGCCAGCAGCTTAAGGACTGGGTTGGACACTGAAGCTTTCTTT. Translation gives CASSLRTGLDTEAFF.